This T cell receptor beta chain was sequenced for a study of shared T cell receptors in the human thymus. This table comes from immunoSEQ multiplex PCR, and its TCRdb copy is limited to in-frame clones, with some not included. The sample consists of 600,000 or so clones, more than 75% of them appearing once. CDR3 length equals 17 residues. Trimming left V 3 bases short and J 8 bases short, with 25 bases between. CDR1 and CDR2 (germline): SEHNR, FQNEAQ (reference sequence). These data were also filed under a second study, of human thymus T cells.

V gene TRBV7-9 combines with J gene TRBJ1-2, with D possibly being TRBD1 (6 bases). The sequenced sample consisted of thymocytes. This TCR derives from a boy under three years old with a congenital heart defect. Here the CDR3 reads CASSFHLGTSKVLGYTF. The CDR3 nucleotides read TGTGCCAGCAGCTTCCACTTAGGGACATCAAAGGTATTGGGCTACACCTTC.